This entry describes one T cell receptor (beta chain). Its antigen is not known. This record belongs to a study of cytomegalovirus exposure and HLA in healthy donors. Study as a whole: A preliminary data release comprised 80 million to 95 million unique TCRs obtained from HLA-typed donors.

This PCR relied on a set of 60 Vbeta primers and 13 Jbeta primers. Profiled with immunoSEQ multiplex PCR; TCRdb holds only in-frame clones, not every one. Of 60,000 to 80,000 clones listed, roughly 77% are singletons. Whole-study findings and limits: Some TCR beta chains (approximately 180 of them) were listed as cytomegalovirus-associated. According to a later analysis, donors in an Asian-associated ancestry cluster reportedly had fewer N-insertions than the approximately 730-donor mean.

Each donor's status was that of a healthy bone marrow donor. The TCR was taken from a woman in her twenties or thirties in good health and CMV-seronegative. Sequencing was performed on PBMCs.

CDR3 sequence: CASRPGGSSYEQYF. The DNA of the CDR3 is TGTGCCAGTCGCCCGGGGGGAAGCTCCTACGAGCAGTACTTC. The chain links TRBV6-5 to TRBJ2-7, with 7 bases aligning to TRBD2. Germline-derived CDR1 and CDR2 are MNHEY and SVGAGI. The CDR3 consists of 14 residues. V shed 9 bases, J shed 0 bases, and the junction held 8 bases outside the gene matches.